A selection of T cell receptor beta chains follows, all from one sample in a study of T-cell reconstitution after alpha-beta-depleted transplantation in children. Via MiXCR, TCRdb re-called the PCR reads, giving one row per CDR3 protein. The table shows roughly 200,000 distinct CDR3 sequences, with roughly 8.3% occurring only once. The source was PBMCs, mostly from graft donor cells, collected 360 days after TCRalphabeta/CD19-depleted stem cell transplant. These receptors were collected from a male patient between 2 and 15 years old who had a stem cell transplant for acute myeloid leukemia, so the T cells may come from the graft donor. The CDR3 runs from the conserved cysteine through the conserved F or W. Each record gives: CDR3 DNA, CDR3 protein, D gene, clone size, CDR3 length, J gene, V gene. D genes are given only for firm matches. Rows may omit the clone size; those that give it use once, few, many or a size class.

cdr3_nt: TGTGCCAGCGGCCGTTTCAGTGACGCAGATACGCAGTATTTT; cdr3_aa: CASGRFSDADTQYF; d_call: -; clone_size: many; cdr3_length: 14; j_call: TRBJ2-3; v_call: TRBV12-3/TRBV12-4
cdr3_nt: TGCAGTGCTAGGGGGATGGGCACAGATACGCAGTATTTT; cdr3_aa: CSARGMGTDTQYF; d_call: -; clone_size: many; cdr3_length: 13; j_call: TRBJ2-3; v_call: TRBV20-1
cdr3_nt: TGTGCCAGCCGGACCCGGGCGGGGGCGGTAACCTACAATGAGCAGTTCTTC; cdr3_aa: CASRTRAGAVTYNEQFF; d_call: -; clone_size: -; cdr3_length: 17; j_call: TRBJ2-1; v_call: TRBV28
cdr3_nt: TGTGCCAGCAGTGGACCGGGACTAGCGGGGGGTCAGCAGTTCTTC; cdr3_aa: CASSGPGLAGGQQFF; d_call: TRBD2; clone_size: few; cdr3_length: 15; j_call: TRBJ2-1; v_call: TRBV25-1
cdr3_nt: TGTGCCAGCAGTTACGGAGTCCCTCACGAGACCCAGTACTTC; cdr3_aa: CASSYGVPHETQYF; d_call: -; clone_size: -; cdr3_length: 14; j_call: TRBJ2-5; v_call: TRBV6-2/TRBV6-3
cdr3_nt: TGTGCCAGCAGTTTCGTACCTCTCTTCGGGCCCCAGGGGCAGCCCCAGCATTTT; cdr3_aa: CASSFVPLFGPQGQPQHF; d_call: -; clone_size: -; cdr3_length: 18; j_call: TRBJ1-5; v_call: TRBV12-3/TRBV12-4
cdr3_nt: TGCAGCGGTGCGACAGGGGTCGTGAATGAGCAGTTCTTC; cdr3_aa: CSGATGVVNEQFF; d_call: TRBD1; clone_size: -; cdr3_length: 13; j_call: TRBJ2-1; v_call: TRBV29-1
cdr3_nt: TGCGCCAGCAGCCAAACCCGGGACTCCTACTACAATGAGCAGTTCTTC; cdr3_aa: CASSQTRDSYYNEQFF; d_call: -; clone_size: -; cdr3_length: 16; j_call: TRBJ2-1; v_call: TRBV4-3
cdr3_nt: TGTGCCAGCAGTCTTGGGTGGGGGCGCAACACTGAAGCTTTCTTT; cdr3_aa: CASSLGWGRNTEAFF; d_call: -; clone_size: many; cdr3_length: 15; j_call: TRBJ1-1; v_call: TRBV12-3/TRBV12-4
cdr3_nt: TGTGCCTGGACCGGGACAGGGGGTAAAGATACGCAGTATTTT; cdr3_aa: CAWTGTGGKDTQYF; d_call: TRBD1; clone_size: many; cdr3_length: 14; j_call: TRBJ2-3; v_call: TRBV30
cdr3_nt: TGTGCCAGCAGGTTAGGGGGCAATGAGCAGTTCTTC; cdr3_aa: CASRLGGNEQFF; d_call: -; clone_size: many; cdr3_length: 12; j_call: TRBJ2-1; v_call: TRBV7-9
cdr3_nt: TGTGCCAGCAGTTTTCCGACTAGCCGGCGGGGGGTGGACATTCAGTACTTC; cdr3_aa: CASSFPTSRRGVDIQYF; d_call: TRBD2; clone_size: few; cdr3_length: 17; j_call: TRBJ2-4; v_call: TRBV28
cdr3_nt: TGCGCCAGCAGCTTGATAGGGGGTTCGGCCTCCTACGAGCAGTACTTC; cdr3_aa: CASSLIGGSASYEQYF; d_call: -; clone_size: many; cdr3_length: 16; j_call: TRBJ2-7; v_call: TRBV5-1
cdr3_nt: TGTGCCAGCAGCCCCGAGCGGATCGAAGAGACCCAGTACTTC; cdr3_aa: CASSPERIEETQYF; d_call: -; clone_size: -; cdr3_length: 14; j_call: TRBJ2-5; v_call: TRBV5-4
cdr3_nt: TGTGCCACCAGCAGAGATCCGCGGCTAGCGCACCAAGAGACCCAGTACTTC; cdr3_aa: CATSRDPRLAHQETQYF; d_call: -; clone_size: -; cdr3_length: 17; j_call: TRBJ2-5; v_call: TRBV15
cdr3_nt: TGTGCCAGCAGCTTAGCGGCGGGACTCTACAATGAGCAGTTCTTC; cdr3_aa: CASSLAAGLYNEQFF; d_call: -; clone_size: -; cdr3_length: 15; j_call: TRBJ2-1; v_call: TRBV7-3
cdr3_nt: TGCGCCAGCAACCGCGGGACAGAAGAGACCCAGTACTTC; cdr3_aa: CASNRGTEETQYF; d_call: -; clone_size: few; cdr3_length: 13; j_call: TRBJ2-5; v_call: TRBV5-1
cdr3_nt: TGTGCCAGCAGCGTATCTCCGGGACAGGGCTCCGCAGATACGCAGTATTTT; cdr3_aa: CASSVSPGQGSADTQYF; d_call: TRBD1; clone_size: few; cdr3_length: 17; j_call: TRBJ2-3; v_call: TRBV9
cdr3_nt: TGCAGCGTATCCCAAGGGCTGGCAGAGACCCAGTACTTC; cdr3_aa: CSVSQGLAETQYF; d_call: -; clone_size: many; cdr3_length: 13; j_call: TRBJ2-5; v_call: TRBV29-1
cdr3_nt: TGCAGCGTCGTGGGGAGGCTGAGCACTGAAGCTTTCTTT; cdr3_aa: CSVVGRLSTEAFF; d_call: -; clone_size: many; cdr3_length: 13; j_call: TRBJ1-1; v_call: TRBV29-1
cdr3_nt: TGTGCCATCAGTGAGTCCGCGGGGGCGAAGTCACCCCTCCACTTT; cdr3_aa: CAISESAGAKSPLHF; d_call: -; clone_size: -; cdr3_length: 15; j_call: TRBJ1-6; v_call: TRBV10-3